This T cell receptor beta chain was captured in a study of T cell changes during pregnancy in multiple sclerosis. V was cut by 4 bases and J by 0 bases, with 10 bases left in between. Per the germline V gene, CDR1 is SGHRS and CDR2 is YFSETQ. CDR3 length: 15 amino acids. Clones were sequenced by immunoSEQ multiplex PCR, and TCRdb holds only the in-frame ones, with some missing. Of fewer than 55,000 clones detected, 85% to 95% appear once; the ten largest clones hold about 0.5%. The V and J genes are TRBV5-1 and TRBJ2-2; D is unresolved. The receptor was isolated from a female donor with multiple sclerosis, enrolled in a pregnancy study. This specimen consisted of CD4+ T cells from peripheral blood mononuclear cells, obtained in the third trimester of pregnancy. CDR3 residues: CASSPDIANTGELFF. Written as DNA, the CDR3 is TGCGCCAGCAGCCCCGACATCGCGAACACCGGGGAGCTGTTTTTT.